This T cell receptor beta chain was captured in a study of blood T cell repertoires in COVID-19. As for the study in general: Nucleic acid was either cDNA or gDNA, and it came from T cells, B-cell-depleted T cells, or PBMCs.

Authors' analysis steps: Estimated nucleated cell counts came from reference gene primer amplification. Using immunoSEQ multiplex PCR, the repertoire was profiled, and TCRdb retains in-frame clones only, with some absent. V, J and clone size reflect that table, while D and trimming were determined from the DNA. The sample yields 110,000 to 150,000 clones, approximately 80% seen once. Source material: peripheral blood. The TCR was taken from a human donor in a cohort sampled during active COVID-19.

CDR3 region: CASAGTAGTQYF. The CDR3 nucleotides are TGTGCCAGCGCTGGCACCGCAGGTACGCAGTATTTT. This chain connects TRBV7-9 to TRBJ2-3; D unclear. Germline V gene lookup returns CDR1 SEHNR and CDR2 FQNEAQ (reference sequence). The CDR3 runs to 12 residues. The V gene lost 8 bases and the J gene lost 8 bases, with 14 bases spanning the gap.